These 24 T cell receptor beta chains came from one sample sequenced in a study of blood T cell repertoires in COVID-19 (dated by TCRdb to between 2020 and 2021). The library was prepared using the immunoSEQ multiplex PCR assay. In TCRdb, the immuneACCESS table is reduced to in-frame sequences with V and J assigned. These tables do not hold every clone; where another copy was compared, an unresolved V gene accounts for under half, and the others remain unexplained. The sample table shows around 200,000 clones, and about 86% are seen once. 3.7% of the sample is in the top ten clones. The sequenced sample consisted of peripheral blood. These receptors came from a man aged 18 to 29 with active or convalescent COVID-19.

This chain links TRBV5-6 with TRBJ2-7; 7 bases fit TRBD1. The CDR3 is 14 amino acids. Germline lookup yields CDR1 SGHDT and CDR2 YYEEEE. The V gene end was trimmed by 8 bases and the J gene end by 0 bases; junction bases not matched to a gene: 8. The chain's CDR3 is CASRDSTFSYEQYF. CDR3 bases: TGTGCCAGTCGGGACAGTACGTTCTCCTACGAGCAGTACTTC. Based on the CDR3 plus reference TRBV5-6 and TRBJ2-7, the full variable domain is DAGVTQSPTHLIKTRGQQVTLRCSPKSGHDTVSWYQQALGQGPQFIFQYYEEEERQRGNFPDRFSGHQFPNYSSELNVNALLLGDSALYLCASRDSTFSYEQYFGPGTRLTVT.

This sequence joins TRBV7-6 and TRBJ1-1, with a tentative D call TRBD1 (6 bases). V was cut by 5 bases and J by 0 bases, with 13 bases left in between. Germline values: CDR1 SGHVS, CDR2 FNYEAQ. CDR3 length equals 15 residues. The CDR3: CASSAATGMNTEAFF. The CDR3 nucleotides are TGTGCCAGCAGCGCCGCGACAGGAATGAACACTGAAGCTTTCTTT.

In DNA form, the CDR3 reads TGTGCCAGCCCGTCTTGGACTAGCGGGGGAGATAGCACAGATACGCAGTATTTT. Amino acids: CASPSWTSGGDSTDTQYF. The rearrangement uses TRBV21-1 and TRBJ2-3; the DNA was not compared with TRBD2, the D call given in the table. TRBV21-1 is an annotated pseudogene. The CDR3 spans 18 residues.

The CDR3 coding sequence is TGTGCCAGCAGTTACGTCGCGGAAACCTACGAGCAGTACTTC. Protein sequence: CASSYVAETYEQYF. This chain links TRBV6-5 with TRBJ2-7; D call uncertain. The CDR3 consists of 14 residues. V was pared by 2 bases and J by 2 bases, with 10 bases between. Germline CDR1 is MNHEY and CDR2 is SVGAGI.

CDR3 nucleotide sequence: TGTGCCAGCAGCCTACCCTACGTTTCAGCGGGAGGGCCCCAAGAGACCCAGTACTTC. Its protein is CASSLPYVSAGGPQETQYF. The chain uses TRBV11-3 and TRBJ2-5; 10 nucleotides align to TRBD2. V shed 5 bases and J 1 base; nucleotides not matched to a gene: 16. Germline-derived CDR1 and CDR2 are SGHNT and YENEEA. The CDR3 runs to 19 residues.

The rearrangement uses TRBV4-1 and TRBJ1-6; D call uncertain. The CDR3 runs 14 residues. Germline V gene data show CDR1 as MGHRA and CDR2 as YSYEKL. The ends were cut back, 0 bases at V and 5 bases at J, with 5 bases in the middle. CDR3 sequence: CASSQDVNNSPLHF. In nucleotides, the CDR3 is TGCGCCAGCAGCCAAGACGTAAATAATTCACCCCTCCACTTT.

V is TRBV13 and J is TRBJ1-6, with D possibly TRBD1 on 5 matching bases. The CDR3 has 16 residues. The germline V gene encodes CDR1 PRHDT and CDR2 FYEKMQ (reference sequence). V lost 6 bases and J 3 bases, leaving 15 bases between the germline ends. The CDR3 sequence is CASSLHTGVYNSPLHF. The CDR3 bases are TGTGCCAGCAGTCTCCATACAGGCGTCTATAATTCACCCCTCCACTTT.

The chain carries TRBV11-3 and TRBJ1-1; tentative D call: TRBD1 (6 bases). This CDR3 spans 13 amino acids. Deletions cut 6 bases from V and 2 bases from J, with 10 bases between. Per germline, CDR1 SGHNT and CDR2 YENEEA. The DNA for the CDR3 is TGTGCCAGCAGGAGCAGGGGAAACACTGAAGCTTTCTTT. This sequence encodes CASRSRGNTEAFF.

V and J are TRBV6-6 and TRBJ2-2; the D gene is possibly TRBD1 (6 bases). Trimming took off 1 base at V and 5 bases at J, with 14 bases between the two ends. The CDR3 sequence is 16 residues long. The germline V gene encodes CDR1 MNHNY and CDR2 SVGAGI (reference sequence). This CDR3 reads CASSYLYREGTGELFF. DNA of the CDR3: TGTGCCAGCAGTTACTTGTACAGGGAAGGGACCGGGGAGCTGTTTTTT.

V is TRBV5-1 and J is TRBJ1-1; D unclear. The CDR3 totals 11 residues. V was trimmed by 3 bases and J by 8 bases, leaving 8 bases between them. Germline CDR1 SGHRS, CDR2 YFSETQ. The CDR3 bases are TGCGCCAGCAGCTCCGCCGGGGAAGCTTTCTTT. Its translation: CASSSAGEAFF.

The chain uses TRBV27 and TRBJ1-2, with D perhaps TRBD1 (5 bases). Trimming removed 5 bases from V and 8 bases from J, with 15 bases in between. Looked up from germline, CDR1 is MNHEY and CDR2 is SMNVEV (reference sequence). The CDR3 contains 13 residues. The CDR3 sequence is CASSPGEGPGYTF. CDR3 DNA: TGTGCCAGCAGTCCGGGGGAGGGTCCGGGCTACACCTTC.

The rearrangement joins TRBV9 to TRBJ2-1, with a tentative D call TRBD1 (6 bases). The CDR3 loop spans 12 amino acids. Per the germline V gene, CDR1 is SGDLS and CDR2 is YYNGEE. Trimming left V 4 bases short and J 8 bases short, with 10 bases between. CDR3 DNA sequence: TGTGCCAGCAGCCCCAGGGGATATGAGCAGTTCTTC. This gives the protein CASSPRGYEQFF.

V and J are TRBV7-2 and TRBJ1-2, with TRBD1 identical over 8 bases. Germline V gives CDR1 SGHTA, CDR2 FQGNSA. Trimming took 5 bases from V and 6 from J; bases not matched to a gene: 5. The CDR3 extends over 13 amino acids. Here the CDR3 reads CASSVRQGHGYTF. In DNA form, the CDR3 reads TGTGCCAGCAGCGTTAGACAGGGGCATGGCTACACCTTC.

CDR3 region: CASSSRSYSLNTEAFF. The CDR3, as DNA: TGTGCCAGCAGCTCCCGATCGTACAGCTTGAACACTGAAGCTTTCTTT. The chain has TRBV7-2 and TRBJ1-1, with D unclear. There are 16 residues in the CDR3. From germline, CDR1 is SGHTA and CDR2 FQGNSA. V dropped 4 bases and J dropped 0 bases, with 15 bases sitting between them.

The chain is built from TRBV6-5 and TRBJ2-1; 9 nucleotides line up with TRBD2. The CDR3 totals 13 residues. The V and J ends lost 8 bases and 13 bases, in that order; junction bases with no gene match: 12. Germline lookup yields CDR1 MNHEY and CDR2 SVGAGI. DNA of the CDR3: TGTGCCAGCTCGGCGGGACTAGCACTATCCCAGTTCTTC. Its protein is CASSAGLALSQFF.

The chain uses TRBV18 and TRBJ1-6; 9 bases line up with TRBD1. The CDR3 spans 14 residues. Germline V lookup: CDR1 KGHSH, CDR2 LQKENI. J lost 6 bases, V lost 7 bases, and 4 bases had no gene match. CDR3 DNA: TGTGCCAGCTTCCGGGACAGGGTTAATTCACCCCTCCACTTT. It specifies CASFRDRVNSPLHF. Full variable domain (missing parts from reference TRBV18 and TRBJ1-6): NAGVMQNPRHLVRRRGQEARLRCSPMKGHSHVYWYRQLPEEGLKFMVYLQKENIIDESGMPKERFSAEFPKEGPSILRIQQVVRGDSAAYFCASFRDRVNSPLHFGNGTRLTVT.

The chain combines TRBV19 with TRBJ2-3; 10 nucleotides agree with TRBD2. There are 16 residues in the CDR3. The junction had 9 bases not matched to a gene; V was cut back by 5 bases and J by 4 bases. CDR1 is LNHDA, CDR2 SQIVND, per germline (reference sequence). As DNA, the CDR3 is TGTGCCAGTAGTTTGGTAGCGGGGGGCCTTCCAGATACGCAGTATTTT. This translates into CASSLVAGGLPDTQYF.

The sample holds a few counts of this clone. The rearrangement links TRBV18 to TRBJ1-2; 10 bases are shared with TRBD1. Losses at the gene ends were 2 bases for V and 7 bases for J; bases not matched to a gene: 1. The CDR3 totals 13 residues. Per germline, CDR1 KGHSH and CDR2 LQKENI. The DNA of the CDR3 is TGTGCCAGCTCACCAAGGGACAGGGGTGGCTACACCTTC. Its protein product is CASSPRDRGGYTF.

The chain recombines TRBV5-1 with TRBJ1-6, with 7 bases aligning to TRBD1. CDR3 size: 14 residues. The germline V gene has CDR1 SGHRS and CDR2 YFSETQ. The junction had 4 bases not matched to a gene; V was cut back by 3 bases and J by 7 bases. CDR3 nucleotide sequence: TGCGCCAGCAGCTCCGGGACAGCCAATTCACCCCTCCACTTT. Translating it yields CASSSGTANSPLHF. Supplemented by reference TRBV5-1 and TRBJ1-6, the full variable domain reads KAGVTQTPRYLIKTRGQQVTLSCSPISGHRSVSWYQQTPGQGLQFLFEYFSETQRNKGNFPGRFSGRQFSNSRSEMNVSTLELGDSALYLCASSSGTANSPLHFGNGTRLTVT.

The genes are TRBV5-1 and TRBJ1-3; 9 nucleotides agree with TRBD1. Per germline, CDR1 SGHRS and CDR2 YFSETQ. Unmatched junction bases numbered 5, after V lost 4 bases and J lost 0 bases. The CDR3 loop spans 16 amino acids. The CDR3 DNA follows: TGCGCCAGCAGCGGGACAGGGTTCCTCTCTGGAAACACCATATATTTT. This gives the protein CASSGTGFLSGNTIYF.

The V and J genes are TRBV6-5 and TRBJ1-1; D unresolved. Germline V lookup: CDR1 MNHEY, CDR2 SVGAGI. This CDR3 contains 12 residues. Trimming took off 2 bases at V and 8 bases at J, with 9 bases between the two ends. The CDR3 sequence: CASSYASGEAFF. CDR3 nucleotides: TGTGCCAGCAGTTACGCCAGCGGGGAAGCTTTCTTT.

The V call is TRBV6-5, the J call TRBJ2-7; 14 bases agree with TRBD2. Germline lookup yields CDR1 MNHEY and CDR2 SVGAGI. The CDR3 totals 15 residues. Trimming removed 2 bases from V and 7 bases from J; junction bases left unmatched: 4. The chain's CDR3 is CASSYKTSGRGEQYF. The DNA of the CDR3 is TGTGCCAGCAGTTACAAGACTAGCGGGAGGGGGGAGCAGTACTTC.

This clone was recorded a few times. The chain uses TRBV6-5 and TRBJ1-4, with 10 positions matching TRBD1. The CDR3 consists of 14 residues. J gave up 8 bases and V 9 bases, and 9 bases lay outside the gene matches. Germline loops: CDR1 MNHEY, CDR2 SVGAGI. CDR3 in amino acids: CASGTGEGGEKLFF. CDR3 bases: TGTGCCAGTGGGACAGGGGAAGGAGGCGAAAAACTGTTTTTT.

Written as DNA, the CDR3 is TGTGCCAGCAGCTTGGAGCGGGGGTCCCCCGGGGAGCTGTTTTTT. Residues: CASSLERGSPGELFF. The V gene is TRBV5-4, the J gene TRBJ2-2; the match to TRBD2 covers 8 bases. This CDR3 spans 15 amino acids. The junction had 4 bases not matched to a gene; V was cut back by 0 bases and J by 6 bases. The germline gives CDR1 SGHNT, CDR2 YYREEE (reference sequence).